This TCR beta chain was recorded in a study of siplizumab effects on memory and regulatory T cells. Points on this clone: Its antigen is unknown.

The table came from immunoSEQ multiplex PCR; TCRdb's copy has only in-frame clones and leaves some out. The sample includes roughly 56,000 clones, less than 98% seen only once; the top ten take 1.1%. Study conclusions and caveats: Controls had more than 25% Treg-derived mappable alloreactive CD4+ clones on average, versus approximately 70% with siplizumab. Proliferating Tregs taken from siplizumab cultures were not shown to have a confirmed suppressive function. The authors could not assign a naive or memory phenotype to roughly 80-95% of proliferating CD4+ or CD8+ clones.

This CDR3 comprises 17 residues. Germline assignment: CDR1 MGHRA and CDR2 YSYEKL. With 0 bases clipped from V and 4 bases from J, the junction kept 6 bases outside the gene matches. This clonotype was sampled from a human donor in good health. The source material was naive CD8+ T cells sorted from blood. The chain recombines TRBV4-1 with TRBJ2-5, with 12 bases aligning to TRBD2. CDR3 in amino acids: CASSQDVPSGGGETQYF. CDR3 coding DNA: TGCGCCAGCAGCCAAGATGTTCCTAGCGGGGGGGGAGAGACCCAGTACTTC.